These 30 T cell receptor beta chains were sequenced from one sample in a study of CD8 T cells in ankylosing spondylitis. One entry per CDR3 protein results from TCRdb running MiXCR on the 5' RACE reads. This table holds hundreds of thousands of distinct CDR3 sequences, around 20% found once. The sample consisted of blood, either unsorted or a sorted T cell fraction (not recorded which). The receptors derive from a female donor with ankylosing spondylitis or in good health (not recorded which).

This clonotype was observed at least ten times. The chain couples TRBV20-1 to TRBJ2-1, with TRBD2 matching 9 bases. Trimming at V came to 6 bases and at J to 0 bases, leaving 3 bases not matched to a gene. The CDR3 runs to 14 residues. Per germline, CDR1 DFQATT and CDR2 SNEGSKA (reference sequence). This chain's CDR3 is CSAISGSSYNEQFF. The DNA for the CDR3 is TGCAGTGCCATTAGCGGGAGCTCCTACAATGAGCAGTTCTTC.

The CDR3 spells CATSRSRKGWQSSEQFF. In nucleotides, the CDR3 is TGTGCCACCAGCAGATCCCGAAAGGGGTGGCAGTCCAGTGAGCAGTTCTTC. The chain links TRBV15 to TRBJ2-1; D is possibly TRBD1 (5 bases). The CDR3 covers 17 residues. Germline CDR1 and CDR2: LNHNV and YYDKDF (reference sequence). V lost 2 bases to trimming and J lost 9 bases, with 23 bases between them.

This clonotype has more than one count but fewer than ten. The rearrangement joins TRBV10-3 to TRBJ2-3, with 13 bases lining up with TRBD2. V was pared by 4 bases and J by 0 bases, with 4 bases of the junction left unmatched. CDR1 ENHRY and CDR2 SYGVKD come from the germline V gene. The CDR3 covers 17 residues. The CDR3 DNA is TGTGCCATCAGTGGGGGACTAGCGGGATCTAGCACAGATACGCAGTATTTT. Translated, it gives CAISGGLAGSSTDTQYF.

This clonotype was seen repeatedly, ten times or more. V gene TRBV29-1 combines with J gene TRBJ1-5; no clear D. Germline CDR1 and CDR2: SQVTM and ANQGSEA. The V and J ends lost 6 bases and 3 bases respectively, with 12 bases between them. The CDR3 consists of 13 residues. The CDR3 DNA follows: TGCAGCGTCCTTGAGTATCTCAATCAGCCCCAGCATTTT. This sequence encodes CSVLEYLNQPQHF.

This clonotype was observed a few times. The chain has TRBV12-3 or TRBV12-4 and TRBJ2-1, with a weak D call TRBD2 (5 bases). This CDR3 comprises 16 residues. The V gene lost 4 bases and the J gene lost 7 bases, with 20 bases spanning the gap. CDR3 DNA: TGTGCCAGCAGTTCGGGGAGAGGGCCTTCTTGGAATGAGCAGTTCTTC. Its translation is CASSSGRGPSWNEQFF.

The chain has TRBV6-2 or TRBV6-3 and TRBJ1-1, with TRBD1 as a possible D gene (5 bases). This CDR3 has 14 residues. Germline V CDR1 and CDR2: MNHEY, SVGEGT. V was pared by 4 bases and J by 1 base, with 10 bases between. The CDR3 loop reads CASSWGLTNTEAFF. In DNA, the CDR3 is TGTGCCAGCAGTTGGGGCCTAACGAACACTGAAGCTTTCTTT.

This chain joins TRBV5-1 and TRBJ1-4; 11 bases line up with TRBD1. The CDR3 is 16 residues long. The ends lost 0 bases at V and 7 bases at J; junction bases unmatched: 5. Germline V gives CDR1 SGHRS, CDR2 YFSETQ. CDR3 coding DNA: TGCGCCAGCAGCTTGGGAGGCGGGACAGGGGGTGAAAAACTGTTTTTT. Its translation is CASSLGGGTGGEKLFF.

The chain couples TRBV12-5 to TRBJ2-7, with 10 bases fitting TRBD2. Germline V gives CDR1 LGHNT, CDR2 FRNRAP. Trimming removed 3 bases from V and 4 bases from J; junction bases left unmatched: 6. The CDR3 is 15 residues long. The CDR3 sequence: CASGFRSSGSYEQYF. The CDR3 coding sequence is TGTGCTAGTGGTTTTAGGTCTAGCGGGAGTTACGAGCAGTACTTC.

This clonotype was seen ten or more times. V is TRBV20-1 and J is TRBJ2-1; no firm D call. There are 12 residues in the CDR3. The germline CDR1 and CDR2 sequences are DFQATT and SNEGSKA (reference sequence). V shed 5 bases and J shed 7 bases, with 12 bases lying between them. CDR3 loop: CSARASPNEQFF. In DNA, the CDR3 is TGCAGTGCTCGAGCGAGCCCGAATGAGCAGTTCTTC.

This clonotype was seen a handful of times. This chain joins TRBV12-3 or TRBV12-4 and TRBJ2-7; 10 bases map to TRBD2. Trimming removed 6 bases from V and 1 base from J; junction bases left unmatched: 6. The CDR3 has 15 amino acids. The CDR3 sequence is CASSPVAGGSYEQYF. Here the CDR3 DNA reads TGTGCCAGCAGCCCAGTAGCGGGAGGTTCCTACGAGCAGTACTTC.

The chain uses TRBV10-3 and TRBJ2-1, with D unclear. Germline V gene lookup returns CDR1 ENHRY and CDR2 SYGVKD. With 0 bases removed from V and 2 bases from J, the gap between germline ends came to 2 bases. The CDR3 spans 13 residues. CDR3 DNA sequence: TGTGCCATCAGTGAGTCCCCCTACAATGAGCAGTTCTTC. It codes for CAISESPYNEQFF.

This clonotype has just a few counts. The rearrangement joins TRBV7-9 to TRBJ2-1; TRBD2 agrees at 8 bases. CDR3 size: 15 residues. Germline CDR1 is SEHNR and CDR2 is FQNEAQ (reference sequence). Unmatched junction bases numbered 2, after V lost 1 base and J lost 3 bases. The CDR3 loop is CASSLVLAVYNEQFF. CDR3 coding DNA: TGTGCCAGCAGCTTAGTACTAGCGGTCTACAATGAGCAGTTCTTC.

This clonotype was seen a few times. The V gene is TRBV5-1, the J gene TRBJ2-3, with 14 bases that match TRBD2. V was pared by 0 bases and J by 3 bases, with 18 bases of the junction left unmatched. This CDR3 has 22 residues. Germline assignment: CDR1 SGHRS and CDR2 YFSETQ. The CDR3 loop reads CASSLEGRMGLAGAGSTDTQYF. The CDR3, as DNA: TGCGCCAGCAGCTTGGAGGGACGGATGGGACTAGCGGGAGCCGGTAGTACAGATACGCAGTATTTT.

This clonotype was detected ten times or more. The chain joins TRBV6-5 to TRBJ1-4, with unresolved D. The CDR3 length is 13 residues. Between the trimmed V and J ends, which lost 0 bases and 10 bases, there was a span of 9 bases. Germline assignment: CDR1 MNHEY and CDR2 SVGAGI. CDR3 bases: TGTGCCAGCAGTTACTCGAAAACGGGAAAACTGTTTTTT. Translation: CASSYSKTGKLFF.

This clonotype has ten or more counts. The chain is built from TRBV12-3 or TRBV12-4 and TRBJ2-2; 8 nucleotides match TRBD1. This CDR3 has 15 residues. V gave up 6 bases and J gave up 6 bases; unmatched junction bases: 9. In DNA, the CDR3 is TGTGCCAGCAGACCCGGGACAGGAGCTCCCGGGGAGCTGTTTTTT. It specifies CASRPGTGAPGELFF.

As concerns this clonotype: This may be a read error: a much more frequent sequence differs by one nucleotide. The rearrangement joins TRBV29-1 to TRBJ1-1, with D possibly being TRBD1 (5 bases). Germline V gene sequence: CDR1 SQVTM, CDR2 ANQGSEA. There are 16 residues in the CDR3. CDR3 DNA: TGCAGCGTTGTTAAGACTAGAGGGACCATGAACACTGGAGCTTTCTTT. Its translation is CSVVKTRGTMNTGAFF.

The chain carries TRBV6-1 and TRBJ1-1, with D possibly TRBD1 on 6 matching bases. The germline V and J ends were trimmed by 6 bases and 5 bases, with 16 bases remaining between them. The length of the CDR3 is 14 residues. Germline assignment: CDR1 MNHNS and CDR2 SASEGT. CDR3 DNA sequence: TGTGCCAGCAGCCCCACAGGGATCGGTACTGAAGCTTTCTTT. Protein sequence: CASSPTGIGTEAFF.

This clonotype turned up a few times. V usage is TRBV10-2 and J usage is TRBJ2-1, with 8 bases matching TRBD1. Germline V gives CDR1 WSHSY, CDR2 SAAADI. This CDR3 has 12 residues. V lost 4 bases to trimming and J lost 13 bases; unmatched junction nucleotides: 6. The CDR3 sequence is CASSVLGQGQFF. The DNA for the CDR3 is TGCGCCAGCAGTGTCCTTGGACAGGGACAGTTCTTC.

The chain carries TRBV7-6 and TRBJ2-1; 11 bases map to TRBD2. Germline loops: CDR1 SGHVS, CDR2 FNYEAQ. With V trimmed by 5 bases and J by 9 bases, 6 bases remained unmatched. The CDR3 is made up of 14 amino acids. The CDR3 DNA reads TGTGCCAGCAGCGTTAGCGGGAGGGCCGGTGAGCAGTTCTTC. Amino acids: CASSVSGRAGEQFF.

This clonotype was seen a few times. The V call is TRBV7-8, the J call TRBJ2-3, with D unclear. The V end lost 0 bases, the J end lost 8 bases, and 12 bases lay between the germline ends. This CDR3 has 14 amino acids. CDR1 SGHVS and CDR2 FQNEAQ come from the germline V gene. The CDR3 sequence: CASSLAGGEGTQYF. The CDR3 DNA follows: TGTGCCAGCAGCTTAGCGGGTGGGGAAGGTACGCAGTATTTT.

The CDR3 region is CASSESGGLGTDTQYF. The CDR3, as DNA: TGTGCCAGCAGTGAAAGTGGGGGGTTAGGCACAGATACGCAGTATTTT. The V call is TRBV25-1, the J call TRBJ2-3, with TRBD2 as a possible D gene (6 bases). The V end was cut by 2 bases, the J end by 1 base, with 13 bases between. This CDR3 spans 16 amino acids. The V gene's germline CDR1 is MGHDK and CDR2 SYGVNS.

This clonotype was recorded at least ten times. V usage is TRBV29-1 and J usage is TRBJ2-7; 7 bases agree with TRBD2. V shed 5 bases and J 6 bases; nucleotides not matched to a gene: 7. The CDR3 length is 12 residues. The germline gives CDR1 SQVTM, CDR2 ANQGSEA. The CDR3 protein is CSVTSAVFEQYF. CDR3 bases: TGCAGCGTTACTAGCGCGGTTTTCGAGCAGTACTTC.

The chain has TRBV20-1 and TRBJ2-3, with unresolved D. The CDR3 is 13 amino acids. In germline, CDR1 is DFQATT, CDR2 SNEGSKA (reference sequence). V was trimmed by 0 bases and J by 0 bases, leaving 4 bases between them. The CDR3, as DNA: TGCAGTGCTAGAGAAGCTAGCACAGATACGCAGTATTTT. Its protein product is CSAREASTDTQYF.

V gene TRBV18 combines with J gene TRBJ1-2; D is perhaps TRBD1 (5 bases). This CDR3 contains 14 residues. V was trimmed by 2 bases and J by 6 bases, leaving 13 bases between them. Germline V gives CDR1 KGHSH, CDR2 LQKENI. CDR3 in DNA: TGTGCCAGCTCACCAGGACGGCAGGGCAATGGCTACACCTTC. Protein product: CASSPGRQGNGYTF.

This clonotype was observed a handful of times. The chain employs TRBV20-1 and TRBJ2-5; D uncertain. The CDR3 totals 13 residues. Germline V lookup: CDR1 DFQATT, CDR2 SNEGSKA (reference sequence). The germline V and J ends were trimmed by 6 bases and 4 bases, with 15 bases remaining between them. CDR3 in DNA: TGCAGTGCCACCCATGTTAGAGGAGAGACCCAGTACTTC. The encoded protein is CSATHVRGETQYF.

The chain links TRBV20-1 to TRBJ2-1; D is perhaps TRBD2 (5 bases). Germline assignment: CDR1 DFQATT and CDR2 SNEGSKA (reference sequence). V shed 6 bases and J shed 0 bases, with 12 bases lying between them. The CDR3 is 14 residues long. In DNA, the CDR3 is TGCAGTGCCCACAAGCGGAGCTCCTACAATGAGCAGTTCTTC. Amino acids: CSAHKRSSYNEQFF.

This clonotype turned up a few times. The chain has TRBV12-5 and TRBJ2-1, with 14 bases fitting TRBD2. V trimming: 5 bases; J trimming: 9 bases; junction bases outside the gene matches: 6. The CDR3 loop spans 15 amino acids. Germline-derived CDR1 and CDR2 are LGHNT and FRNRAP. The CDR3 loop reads CASGPGTSGSSEQFF. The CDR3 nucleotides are TGTGCTAGTGGTCCTGGGACTAGCGGGAGTAGTGAGCAGTTCTTC.

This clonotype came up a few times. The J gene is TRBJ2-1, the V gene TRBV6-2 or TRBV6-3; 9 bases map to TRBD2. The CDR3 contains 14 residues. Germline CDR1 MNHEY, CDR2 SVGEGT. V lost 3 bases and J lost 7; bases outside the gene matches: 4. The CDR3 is CASSYRSGRNEQFF. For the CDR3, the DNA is TGTGCCAGCAGTTATCGAAGCGGGAGGAATGAGCAGTTCTTC.

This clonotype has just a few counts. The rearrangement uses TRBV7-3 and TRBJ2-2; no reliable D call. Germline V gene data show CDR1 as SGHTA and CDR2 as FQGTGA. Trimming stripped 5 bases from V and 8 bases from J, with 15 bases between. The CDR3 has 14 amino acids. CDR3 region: CASSPNAWAGELFF. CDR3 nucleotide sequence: TGTGCCAGCAGCCCTAACGCCTGGGCGGGGGAGCTGTTTTTT.

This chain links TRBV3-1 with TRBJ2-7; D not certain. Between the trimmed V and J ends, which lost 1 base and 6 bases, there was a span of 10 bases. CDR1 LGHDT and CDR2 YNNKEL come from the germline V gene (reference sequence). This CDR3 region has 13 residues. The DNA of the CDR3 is TGTGCCAGCAGCCAAGGGCCGGATGCCGAGCAGTACTTC. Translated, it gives CASSQGPDAEQYF.